These 14 T cell receptor beta chains came from one sample sequenced in a study of blood T cell repertoires in COVID-19. Sequencing used immunoSEQ multiplex PCR; TCRdb keeps in-frame clones, though not all of them. The sample consists of about 57,000 clones, around 90% of them appearing once. The sequenced sample consisted of peripheral blood. These receptors originate from a human donor in a cohort sampled during active COVID-19.

The rearrangement uses TRBV24-1 and TRBJ1-1; D may be TRBD1 (6 bases). Trimming took off 8 bases at V and 4 bases at J, with 16 bases between the two ends. The CDR3 length is 14 residues. CDR1 KGHDR and CDR2 SFDVKD come from the germline V gene. CDR3 sequence reads: CATTQQGEGTEAFF. In DNA form, the CDR3 reads TGTGCCACCACCCAACAGGGCGAGGGCACTGAAGCTTTCTTT.

The chain uses TRBV7-2 and TRBJ2-5, with a possible D match to TRBD2 (6 bases). CDR1 and CDR2 from the germline V gene are SGHTA and FQGNSA. CDR3 length equals 14 residues. V was trimmed by 5 bases and J by 7 bases, leaving 17 bases between them. The DNA for the CDR3 is TGTGCCAGCAGCCCCAATCTCCTGGAGGGGACCCAGTACTTC. It encodes CASSPNLLEGTQYF.

The chain is built from TRBV28 and TRBJ1-3; D is undetermined. Germline V gives CDR1 MDHEN, CDR2 SYDVKM. V was shortened by 2 bases and J by 0 bases, with 8 bases between the two germline ends. The CDR3 length is 15 residues. The CDR3 region has the DNA TGTGCCAGCAGTTTACCTCCGGGCTCTGGAAACACCATATATTTT. It codes for CASSLPPGSGNTIYF.

The V gene is TRBV6-1, the J gene TRBJ2-3; 9 bases agree with TRBD1. Germline loops: CDR1 MNHNS, CDR2 SASEGT. The CDR3 spans 14 residues. The V and J ends lost 7 bases and 3 bases, in that order; junction bases with no gene match: 5. CDR3 sequence (DNA): TGTGCCAGCACCGGGACAGGGTTAACAGATACGCAGTATTTT. It encodes CASTGTGLTDTQYF.

The CDR3 loop is CASSPHYPGQDTGELFF. The DNA of the CDR3 is TGTGCCAGCAGCCCCCATTATCCGGGACAGGACACCGGGGAGCTGTTTTTT. This chain links TRBV28 with TRBJ2-2; 8 nucleotides line up with TRBD1. Germline assignment: CDR1 MDHEN and CDR2 SYDVKM. J gave up 3 bases and V 6 bases, and 12 bases lay outside the gene matches. The length of the CDR3 is 17 residues.

V gene TRBV27 combines with J gene TRBJ1-2; 7 bases match TRBD1. CDR1 is MNHEY, CDR2 SMNVEV, per germline (reference sequence). The length of the CDR3 is 17 residues. V was clipped by 3 bases and J by 8 bases; unmatched bases: 18. CDR3 bases: TGTGCCAGCAGTTTTGGCCCTTCAACGCGACAGGGCGGAGGCTACACCTTC. Translated: CASSFGPSTRQGGGYTF.

This clone was observed a few times. The chain joins TRBV2 to TRBJ2-2; D might be TRBD2 (5 bases). Trimming pared 10 bases from V and 2 bases from J, leaving 14 bases between. The CDR3 length is 14 residues. The germline CDR1 and CDR2 sequences are SNHLY and FYNNEI. The CDR3 loop is CATAGSPNTGELFF. CDR3 nucleotides: TGTGCCACCGCGGGTAGCCCTAACACCGGGGAGCTGTTTTTT.

The chain carries TRBV6-2 or TRBV6-3 and TRBJ2-1; 8 bases align to TRBD2. This CDR3 region has 18 residues. The germline V gene has CDR1 MNHEY and CDR2 SVGEGT. After removal of 1 base from V and 4 bases from J, the junction contained 12 bases not matched to a gene. The CDR3 DNA reads as TGTGCCAGCAGTTACTGGGGTTTGGGCGGGGGGTTATACAATGAGCAGTTCTTC. Amino acids: CASSYWGLGGGLYNEQFF.

This chain links TRBV27 with TRBJ1-5; D not resolved. The CDR3 has 10 residues. The V end was cut by 7 bases, the J end by 9 bases, with 7 bases between. The germline V gene encodes CDR1 MNHEY and CDR2 SMNVEV (reference sequence). CDR3 in DNA: TGTGCCAGCACTCCCCGGCCCCAGCATTTT. It is translated as CASTPRPQHF.

This clone occurred a few times. The chain joins TRBV11-2 to TRBJ2-1; no definite D call. The germline gives CDR1 SGHAT, CDR2 FQNNGV. The CDR3 contains 15 residues. Between the trimmed V and J ends, which lost 3 bases and 6 bases, there was a span of 15 bases. CDR3 sequence (DNA): TGTGCCAGCAGCTTGGCAGGTAATCCGGTCAATGAGCAGTTCTTC. Translating it yields CASSLAGNPVNEQFF.

J is TRBJ2-7 and V is TRBV18; TRBD1 matches 8 bases. Germline-derived CDR1 and CDR2 are KGHSH and LQKENI. V was clipped by 4 bases and J by 6 bases; unmatched bases: 8. The CDR3 runs 14 residues. The CDR3 region is CASSLRDRSREQYF. CDR3 DNA sequence: TGTGCCAGCTCACTCCGGGACAGGTCTCGCGAGCAGTACTTC.

This rearrangement joins TRBV7-2 to TRBJ2-1, with 9 positions matching TRBD2. The CDR3 extends over 15 amino acids. V shed 5 bases and J 0 bases; nucleotides not matched to a gene: 2. Germline V gene lookup returns CDR1 SGHTA and CDR2 FQGNSA. In DNA, the CDR3 is TGTGCCAGCAGCATTAGCGGGAGCTCCTACAATGAGCAGTTCTTC. It encodes CASSISGSSYNEQFF.

CDR3 sequence (DNA): TGTGCCAGCAGCGAAGGAGCGGGGGGGCCAGAGACCCAGTACTTC. Encoded protein: CASSEGAGGPETQYF. The chain links TRBV7-2 to TRBJ2-5, with 10 positions matching TRBD2. Looked up from germline, CDR1 is SGHTA and CDR2 is FQGNSA. The CDR3 spans 15 residues. Germline trimming cut 5 bases from V and 4 bases from J; bases unmatched to any gene: 7. The complete variable domain, with remaining parts taken from reference TRBV7-2 and TRBJ2-5, reads GAGVSQSPSNKVTEKGKDVELRCDPISGHTALYWYRQSLGQGLEFLIYFQGNSAPDKSGLPSDRFSAERTGGSVSTLTIQRTQQEDSAVYLCASSEGAGGPETQYFGPGTRLLVL.

The chain carries TRBV4-1 and TRBJ2-2; 9 bases are a match to TRBD1. The CDR3 has 17 amino acids. V lost 0 bases and J lost 7; bases outside the gene matches: 9. Per germline, CDR1 MGHRA and CDR2 YSYEKL. This CDR3 reads CASSQDPNRGQGGELFF. The CDR3 DNA reads as TGCGCCAGCAGCCAAGATCCTAACAGGGGGCAAGGCGGGGAGCTGTTTTTT.